A single sample is the source of the 16 T cell receptor beta chains below, sequenced in a study of T cells in localized non-small cell lung cancer. Profiling relied on immunoSEQ multiplex PCR, and the TCRdb table lists in-frame clones only, not all of them. The profile shows some 39,000 clones, 75% to 90% of them singletons. The material was peripheral blood mononuclear cells, obtained before any cancer treatment. The receptors derive from a male donor aged 60 or over with stage II lung adenocarcinoma.

The chain joins TRBV5-1 to TRBJ2-7; the match to TRBD1 covers 8 bases. Germline values: CDR1 SGHRS, CDR2 YFSETQ. J gave up 5 bases and V 2 bases, and 6 bases lay outside the gene matches. CDR3 length: 14 amino acids. CDR3 sequence (DNA): TGCGCCAGCAGCTTTCACAGGGGGGACCACGAGCAGTACTTC. It encodes CASSFHRGDHEQYF.

The chain joins TRBV6-5 to TRBJ1-2; D might be TRBD1 (6 bases). The CDR3 has 15 residues. Germline V gives CDR1 MNHEY, CDR2 SVGAGI. The V and J ends lost 6 bases and 4 bases respectively, with 18 bases between them. DNA for the CDR3: TGTGCCAGCAGCTTTACGCCGACAGGCCGCTATGGCTACACCTTC. This codes for CASSFTPTGRYGYTF.

The V call is TRBV12-5, the J call TRBJ2-6; the D is unclear. The germline V and J ends were trimmed by 4 bases and 0 bases, with 16 bases remaining between them. The CDR3 length is 18 residues. Germline V lookup: CDR1 LGHNT, CDR2 FRNRAP. CDR3 DNA: TGTGCTAGTGGTTCTCGACTGCGCGCCCTCTCTGGGGCCAACGTCCTGACTTTC. It specifies CASGSRLRALSGANVLTF.

This rearrangement joins TRBV5-1 to TRBJ2-5; 8 bases are a match to TRBD2. Germline CDR1 reads SGHRS; CDR2 reads YFSETQ. This CDR3 spans 17 amino acids. With V trimmed by 0 bases and J by 2 bases, 9 bases remained unmatched. In nucleotides, the CDR3 is TGCGCCAGCAGCTTGGACGGACTAGCAGACATTCAAGAGACCCAGTACTTC. Translating it yields CASSLDGLADIQETQYF.

The chain employs TRBV4-2 and TRBJ2-2; weak D call: TRBD2 (6 bases). This CDR3 contains 17 residues. In germline, CDR1 is LGHNA, CDR2 YNFKEQ. The V gene lost 1 base and the J gene lost 6 bases, with 18 bases spanning the gap. The CDR3 loop reads CASSQVRTGGQPGELFF. CDR3 bases: TGTGCCAGCAGCCAAGTACGGACCGGGGGTCAACCCGGGGAGCTGTTTTTT.

The DNA for the CDR3 is TGTGCCAGCAGCTTTCCCGGGCCGACGAACGAGCAGTACTTC. It specifies CASSFPGPTNEQYF. The J gene is TRBJ2-7, the V gene TRBV14; D remains unclear. The V gene's germline CDR1 is SGHDN and CDR2 FVKESK. The CDR3 runs to 14 residues. Deletions cut 5 bases from V and 5 bases from J, with 16 bases between.

The genes are TRBV28 and TRBJ2-7; perhaps TRBD2 as D (6 bases). V was trimmed by 2 bases and J by 0 bases, leaving 8 bases between them. This CDR3 has 14 residues. Germline-derived CDR1 and CDR2 are MDHEN and SYDVKM. DNA of the CDR3: TGTGCCAGCAGTTTAAAGGGAGGCTCCTACGAGCAGTACTTC. Protein: CASSLKGGSYEQYF.

This rearrangement joins TRBV6-1 to TRBJ1-1; no clear D. CDR1 is MNHNS and CDR2 is SASEGT in the germline V gene. This CDR3 is built from 14 residues. The V and J ends lost 6 bases and 0 bases respectively, with 11 bases between them. CDR3 bases: TGTGCCAGCAGCTTTGCAGCCTTGAACACTGAAGCTTTCTTT. This translates into CASSFAALNTEAFF.

This clone was observed a handful of times. The rearrangement joins TRBV12-5 to TRBJ2-5; 9 nucleotides match TRBD1. CDR1 is LGHNT and CDR2 is FRNRAP in the germline V gene. The trim removed 1 base at V and 3 bases at J, leaving 6 bases unmatched. The CDR3 runs 16 residues. CDR3 DNA: TGTGCTAGTGGTTTGGGGACAGGGGCCCCTGAAGAGACCCAGTACTTC. It yields the protein CASGLGTGAPEETQYF.

This clone was seen a handful of times. The chain carries TRBV5-6 and TRBJ1-5; D gene unclear. The CDR3 has 13 amino acids. The V gene lost 4 bases and the J gene lost 4 bases, with 9 bases spanning the gap. The germline V gene has CDR1 SGHDT and CDR2 YYEEEE. The CDR3 protein is CASSRMGNQPQHF. CDR3 DNA sequence: TGTGCCAGCAGCCGAATGGGGAATCAGCCCCAGCATTTT.

The rearrangement uses TRBV5-1 and TRBJ1-2; 9 bases fit TRBD1. Per germline, CDR1 SGHRS and CDR2 YFSETQ. After removal of 4 bases from V and 7 bases from J, the junction contained 14 bases not matched to a gene. The CDR3 runs 16 residues. CDR3 DNA: TGCGCCAGCAGCACTCGACCACCGGGACAGGGATTTGGCTACACCTTC. Residues: CASSTRPPGQGFGYTF.

The genes are TRBV5-4 and TRBJ2-7; 8 nucleotides match TRBD2. The trim removed 0 bases at V and 7 bases at J, leaving 9 bases unmatched. This CDR3 has 15 residues. Germline-derived CDR1 and CDR2 are SGHNT and YYREEE (reference sequence). CDR3 coding DNA: TGTGCCAGCAGCTTGGAAGTGCTAGCGGGCAGAGAGCAGTACTTC. Protein product: CASSLEVLAGREQYF.

V gene TRBV5-4 combines with J gene TRBJ1-1; TRBD1 might be the D (6 bases). V gave up 4 bases and J gave up 8 bases, with 15 bases separating them. Germline lookup yields CDR1 SGHNT and CDR2 YYREEE (reference sequence). This CDR3 region has 13 residues. The CDR3 nucleotides are TGTGCCAGCAGCCCGCCCAGGGGTGGGGAAGCTTTCTTT. This codes for CASSPPRGGEAFF.

Turning to this clone: Relative to the germline gene, one junction end is altered; a read error may explain this. The chain links TRBV5-1 to TRBJ2-5; the match to TRBD1 covers 8 bases. This CDR3 is built from 14 residues. Germline CDR1 is SGHRS and CDR2 is YFSETQ. CDR3 nucleotides: TGCGCCAGCAGCCCTGGGACAGGCCCGAAGACCCAATACTTC. Residues: CASSPGTGPKTQYF. Variable domain in full (rest from reference TRBV5-1 and TRBJ2-5): KAGVTQTPRYLIKTRGQQVTLSCSPISGHRSVSWYQQTPGQGLQFLFEYFSETQRNKGNFPGRFSGRQFSNSRSEMNVSTLELGDSALYLCASSPGTGPKTQYFGPGTRLLVL.

The rearrangement links TRBV29-1 to TRBJ2-3, with 7 nucleotides matching TRBD1. V shed 2 bases and J 0 bases; nucleotides not matched to a gene: 5. This CDR3 region has 15 residues. Germline CDR1 is SQVTM and CDR2 is ANQGSEA. The CDR3, as DNA: TGCAGCGTTGAAAAGGGACAGATTAGCACAGATACGCAGTATTTT. Translated: CSVEKGQISTDTQYF.

V gene TRBV9 combines with J gene TRBJ2-1; D remains unclear. V was shortened by 4 bases and J by 2 bases, with 10 bases between the two germline ends. The CDR3 totals 14 residues. Germline V CDR1 and CDR2: SGDLS, YYNGEE. CDR3 sequence (DNA): TGTGCCAGCAGCACATCTGGGGCCTACAATGAGCAGTTCTTC. Its protein product is CASSTSGAYNEQFF.